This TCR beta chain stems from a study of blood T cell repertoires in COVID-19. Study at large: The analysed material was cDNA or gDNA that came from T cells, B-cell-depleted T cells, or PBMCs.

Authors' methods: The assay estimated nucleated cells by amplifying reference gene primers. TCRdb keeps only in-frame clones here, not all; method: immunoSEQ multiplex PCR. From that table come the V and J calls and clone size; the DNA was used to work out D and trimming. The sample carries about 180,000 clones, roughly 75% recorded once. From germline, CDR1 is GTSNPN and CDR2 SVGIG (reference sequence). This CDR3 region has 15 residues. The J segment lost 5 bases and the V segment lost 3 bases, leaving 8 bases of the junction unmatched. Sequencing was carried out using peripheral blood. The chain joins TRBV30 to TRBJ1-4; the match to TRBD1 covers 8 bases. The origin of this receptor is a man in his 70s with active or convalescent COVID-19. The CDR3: CAWSPGQGRNEKLFF. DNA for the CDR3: TGTGCCTGGAGCCCCGGACAGGGTAGGAATGAAAAACTGTTTTTT.